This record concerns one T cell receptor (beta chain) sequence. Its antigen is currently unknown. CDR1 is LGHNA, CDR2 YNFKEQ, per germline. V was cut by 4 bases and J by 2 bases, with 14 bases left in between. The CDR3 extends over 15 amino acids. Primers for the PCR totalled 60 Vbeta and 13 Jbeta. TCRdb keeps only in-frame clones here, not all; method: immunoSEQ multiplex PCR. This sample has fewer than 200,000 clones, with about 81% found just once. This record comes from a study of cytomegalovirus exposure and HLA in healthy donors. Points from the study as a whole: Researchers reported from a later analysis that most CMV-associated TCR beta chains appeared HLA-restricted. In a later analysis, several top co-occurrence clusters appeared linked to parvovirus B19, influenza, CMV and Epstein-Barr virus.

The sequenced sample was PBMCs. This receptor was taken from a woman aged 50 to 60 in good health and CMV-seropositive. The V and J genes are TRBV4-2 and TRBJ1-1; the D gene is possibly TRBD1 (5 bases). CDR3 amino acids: CASSPMGRGNTEAFF. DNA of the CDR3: TGTGCCAGCAGCCCCATGGGAAGGGGTAACACTGAAGCTTTCTTT.